The clone carrying this TCR beta chain was detected once. Its antigen is not known. These data come from a study of cytomegalovirus exposure and HLA in healthy donors. About the research overall: HLA-typed donors were the source of tens of millions of unique TCRs, which an early data release held.

This CDR3 is 15 amino acids long. Looked up from germline, CDR1 is MNHNY and CDR2 is SVGAGI (reference sequence). Losses at the gene ends were 6 bases for V and 10 bases for J; bases not matched to a gene: 15. General study results and limits: Presence/absence analyses rested on an assumption that sequencing depth was roughly uniform across donors. Some V segments, including TRBV6-2 and TRBV6-3, were excluded as indistinguishable. The records held CMV serostatus as the only immune exposure information.

Primers included in the PCR were 60 Vbeta and 13 Jbeta primers. The repertoire was sequenced with immunoSEQ multiplex PCR; TCRdb's copy has only in-frame clones and lacks some. The sample consists of 98,000 or so clones, 10% of them appearing once. The rearrangement joins TRBV6-6 to TRBJ1-2; 9 bases are shared with TRBD1. The sequencing input was PBMCs. This clonotype originated in a man aged 40-49 years in good health and CMV-seropositive. The CDR3 nucleotides are TGTGCCAGCAGGGCCACCGGGACAGGGTCGGTTCACTACACCTTC. This translates into CASRATGTGSVHYTF.